This T cell receptor beta chain was observed in a study of blood T cell repertoires in COVID-19. Recruits, aged roughly 18 to 90 years, lived in 24 US areas. For recovered donors of Cohort 3, there were two negative PCRs, clearance, or symptom resolution. Authors' methods: Scientists estimated how many nucleated cells there were by amplifying reference gene primers. Produced via immunoSEQ multiplex PCR; TCRdb's table is partial and in-frame only. V and J calls and clone size are copied from that table; D and trimming were computed from the DNA. The table lists some 300,000 clones, roughly 88% of them singletons. Germline values: CDR1 SGHNT, CDR2 YYREEE (reference sequence). CDR3 length: 17 amino acids. Trimming cost V 3 bases and J 4 bases; bases outside gene matches: 7.

The V call is TRBV5-4, the J call TRBJ2-3, with TRBD2 identical over 14 bases. The receptor was derived from a woman under 40 who had recovered from COVID-19. The source material was PBMCs or T cells enriched from blood (not recorded which). This chain's CDR3 is CASSSGTSGSRPDTQYF. CDR3 DNA: TGTGCCAGCAGCTCTGGGACTAGCGGGAGCCGGCCAGATACGCAGTATTTT. The whole variable domain, remainder taken from reference TRBV5-4 and TRBJ2-3, is ETGVTQSPTHLIKTRGQQVTLRCSSQSGHNTVSWYQQALGQGPQFIFQYYREEENGRGNFPPRFSGLQFPNYSSELNVNALELDDSALYLCASSSGTSGSRPDTQYFGPGTRLTVL.